This T cell receptor beta chain derives from a study of T cell repertoires in cytomegalovirus infection. Study context: Use of recently identified HLA-C-restricted and well-studied HLA-B-restricted CMV epitopes was part of the study. From public TCR beta signatures came an indication of both CMV infection and matching HLA type.

Points from the study as a whole: Clonotype analysis showed dominance of the ex vivo response by HLA-C-restricted CMV-specific TCR beta clonotypes.

Via MiXCR, TCRdb re-called the reads, giving one row per CDR3 protein. In the table there are 650,000 to 900,000 distinct CDR3 sequences, almost 30% of which are singletons. CDR3 size: 16 residues. The V and J ends lost 2 bases and 6 bases, in that order; junction bases with no gene match: 8. The germline CDR1 and CDR2 sequences are LGHDT and YNNKEL (reference sequence). Points on this clonotype: Antigen specificity is unknown.

This TCR came from a human donor in good health (CMV status not recorded). Some clones in this sample may be carry-over from other donors' samples. This sequence joins TRBV3-1 and TRBJ2-1, with TRBD1 matching over 9 bases. The sequencing here drew on cultured CD8+ T cells from PBMCs, taken from culture after CMV antigen stimulation. The CDR3 protein is CASSQRGQGYLNEQFF. The CDR3 DNA reads TGTGCCAGCAGCCAAAGGGGACAGGGTTACCTCAATGAGCAGTTCTTC.